This T cell receptor (beta chain) appears in the sequencing data of a study of TIL therapy for anti-PD-1-resistant metastatic lung cancer. Sequencing used immunoSEQ v3. Produced via immunoSEQ multiplex PCR; TCRdb's table is partial and in-frame only. The table shows about 47,000 clones, with around 85% occurring only once. The time point is: pre-treatment sample, taken before nivolumab and TIL therapy. V was clipped by 6 bases and J by 1 base, with 12 bases between them. The CDR3 is made up of 14 amino acids. Germline assignment: CDR1 MNHEY and CDR2 SVGAGI. The sequence came from a person between 30 and 80 years old with non-small cell lung cancer. Sequencing was performed on blood, taken at baseline. The V and J genes are TRBV6-5 and TRBJ2-5, with D possibly TRBD1 on 5 matching bases. CDR3 bases: TGTGCCAGCAGAATAAGACAGACCCAAGAGACCCAGTACTTC. Translation: CASRIRQTQETQYF.